Detailed here is one T cell receptor beta chain. This clonotype has at least ten counts. Its antigen is currently not known. Base qualities are not provided; no much larger clone lies one nucleotide away. This beta chain is off target for a library built for alpha chains, so its abundance means little. The sample's time point, from its label and the paper: sample taken at primary tumor resection. The donors were some 76 patients from the lung TRACERx cohort who had early-stage, untreated non-small cell lung cancer. Without any cell sorting, TCR sequencing was performed on whole RNA extracted either from tumor and nontumor lung tissue or from cryopreserved PBMC samples. A patient was chosen for TCR sequencing only when enough RNA was available from at least two tumor regions. A lung pathologist reviewed the tumor and adjacent nontumor lung specimens before the specimens were selected. The entry originates in a study of spatial heterogeneity in lung cancer (dated by TCRdb to about 2019). About the study as a whole: Beta-chain transcripts were consistently detected in greater numbers than alpha-chain transcripts, which likely reflects a higher abundance of beta-chain transcripts. A strong correlation was found between TCR transcript counts in tumor regions and a T cell transcriptional module score from matched bulk RNA-seq. In non-small cell lung cancer, the study made a quantitative comparison of TCR alpha and beta repertoires among multiple tumor regions, matched nontumor lung and blood. At surgery, 220 tumor regions, approximately 64 matched nontumor lung samples and 56 PBMC samples were TCR-sequenced for both alpha and beta chains. In the raw uncorrected reads, each unique combination of TCR and UMI appeared on average more than ten times. The study linked features of the TCR repertoire to counts of nonsynonymous mutations, which were determined by whole-exome sequencing of tumor tissue.

What the work shows at the level of the full study, not this receptor alone: Additional single-cell paired TCR alpha and beta sequencing was considered necessary to confirm, at a functional level, the hypothesis that regional TCRs recognize regional mutations. The tumor nonsynonymous mutation count correlated with the number of expanded intratumoral alpha and beta TCRs. Counts of ubiquitous and regional expanded TCRs were found to correlate with counts of ubiquitous and regional nonsynonymous mutations, respectively. TCR-seq coverage of tumor T cells was estimated at only around 7% for alpha chains and around 14% for beta chains.

CDR1 MNHNY and CDR2 SVGAGI were looked up in the germline V gene (reference sequence). Spanning cysteine to phenylalanine, the CDR3 consists of 17 amino acids. Only the CDR3 part of the read is kept: 51 bases, read in frame from the first base. Deletion took 6 bases off V and 5 bases off J, with a span of 20 bases between the germline ends. Preparation of the library involved 5' RACE. The sequencing machine was a NextSeq 500. The TCR library protocol attached a unique molecular identifier to each TCR cDNA molecule to allow correction of PCR and sequencing errors. The published analysis was carried out like this. Decombinator tools were used for TCR identification, UMI-based error correction and CDR3 extraction. Expanded TCRs were defined as those above a frequency of 2 per 1,000, corresponding to the top 1% of the tumor frequency distribution. Expanded tumor TCRs statistically deemed absent (corrected P<0.05) from at least one tumor region were classed as regional, and all other expanded tumor TCRs were classed as ubiquitous. Renyi diversity was calculated using the R vegan package after each repertoire was subsampled 100 times to 5,000 TCRs. CDR3 similarity networks were constructed using string-kernel similarity of amino acid triplets, with links drawn between CDR3s whose pairwise similarity was above 0.82. Clones were called with MiXCR by TCRdb after fastp trimmed the public reads at Q25, and only in-frame beta chains were retained. Identical CDR3 proteins give one entry, which carries the most common genes and DNA. These V and J calls originate from TCRdb's pipeline instead of the authors' own analysis. The sample table shows roughly 18,000 distinct CDR3 sequences, and around 5% are seen once. Around a tenth of the sample comes from the top ten.

The TCR was taken from a female donor with early-stage non-small cell lung cancer. This receptor chain uses TRBV6-6 and TRBJ2-6; the D segment is perhaps TRBD1 or TRBD2, each sharing 5 matched bases. Sequenced here: lung tumor tissue, sampled at surgery. The CDR3 protein: CASRPRGRASRANVLTF. The nucleotide sequence is given as TGTGCCAGCAGGCCCCGGGGCCGAGCGTCGAGGGCCAACGTCCTGACTTTC.